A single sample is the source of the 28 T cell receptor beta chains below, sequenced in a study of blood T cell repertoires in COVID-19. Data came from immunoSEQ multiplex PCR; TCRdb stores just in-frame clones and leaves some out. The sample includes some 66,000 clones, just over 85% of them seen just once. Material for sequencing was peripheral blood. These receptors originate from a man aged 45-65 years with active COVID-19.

CDR3 DNA sequence: TGCAGCGTGCCTACAGGACCAACTAATGAAAAACTGTTTTTT. It encodes CSVPTGPTNEKLFF. This chain uses TRBV29-1 with TRBJ1-4; D might be TRBD1 (5 bases). Germline V gene sequence: CDR1 SQVTM, CDR2 ANQGSEA. The V gene lost 6 bases and the J gene lost 0 bases, with 11 bases spanning the gap. This CDR3 contains 14 residues.

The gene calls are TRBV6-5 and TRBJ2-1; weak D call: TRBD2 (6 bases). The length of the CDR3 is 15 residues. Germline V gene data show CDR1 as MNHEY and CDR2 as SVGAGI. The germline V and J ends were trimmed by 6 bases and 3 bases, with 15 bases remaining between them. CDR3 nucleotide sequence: TGTGCCAGCAGCCGAGGACTACCCGACTACAATGAGCAGTTCTTC. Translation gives CASSRGLPDYNEQFF.

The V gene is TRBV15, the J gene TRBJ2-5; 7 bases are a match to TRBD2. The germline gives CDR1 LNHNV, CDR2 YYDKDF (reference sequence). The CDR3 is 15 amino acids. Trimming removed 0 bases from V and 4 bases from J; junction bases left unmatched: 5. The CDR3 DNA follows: TGTGCCACCAGCAGAGATACAACTAGCGCAGAGACCCAGTACTTC. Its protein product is CATSRDTTSAETQYF.

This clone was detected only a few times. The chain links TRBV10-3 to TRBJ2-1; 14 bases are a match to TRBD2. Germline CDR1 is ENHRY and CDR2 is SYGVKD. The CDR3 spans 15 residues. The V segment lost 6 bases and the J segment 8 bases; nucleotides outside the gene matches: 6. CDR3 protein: CAIRAGTSGGDEQFF. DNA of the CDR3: TGTGCCATCAGGGCCGGGACTAGCGGGGGCGATGAGCAGTTCTTC.

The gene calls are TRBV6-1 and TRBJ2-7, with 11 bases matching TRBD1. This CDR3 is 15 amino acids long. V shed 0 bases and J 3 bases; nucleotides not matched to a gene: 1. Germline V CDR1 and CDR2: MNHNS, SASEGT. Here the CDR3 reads CASSEAGTGGYEQYF. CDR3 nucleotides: TGTGCCAGCAGTGAAGCCGGGACAGGGGGCTACGAGCAGTACTTC.

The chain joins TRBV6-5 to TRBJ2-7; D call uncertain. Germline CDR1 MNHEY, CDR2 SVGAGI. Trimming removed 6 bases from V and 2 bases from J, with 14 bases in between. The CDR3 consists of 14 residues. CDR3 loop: CASRETLGPYEQYV. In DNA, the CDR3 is TGTGCCAGCAGGGAGACCCTTGGCCCCTACGAGCAGTACGTC.

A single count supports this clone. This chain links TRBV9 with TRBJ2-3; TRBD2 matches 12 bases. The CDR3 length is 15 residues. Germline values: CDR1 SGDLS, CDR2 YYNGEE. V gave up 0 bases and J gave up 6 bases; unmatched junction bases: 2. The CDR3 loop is CASSVGGLAGDTQYF. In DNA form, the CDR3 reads TGTGCCAGCAGCGTAGGGGGACTAGCGGGCGATACGCAGTATTTT.

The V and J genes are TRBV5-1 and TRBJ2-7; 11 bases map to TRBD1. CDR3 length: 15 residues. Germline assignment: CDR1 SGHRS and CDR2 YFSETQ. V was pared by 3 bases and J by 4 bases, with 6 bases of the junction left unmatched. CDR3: CASSYGQGAGYEQYF. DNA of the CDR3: TGCGCCAGCAGCTACGGACAGGGGGCGGGTTACGAGCAGTACTTC.

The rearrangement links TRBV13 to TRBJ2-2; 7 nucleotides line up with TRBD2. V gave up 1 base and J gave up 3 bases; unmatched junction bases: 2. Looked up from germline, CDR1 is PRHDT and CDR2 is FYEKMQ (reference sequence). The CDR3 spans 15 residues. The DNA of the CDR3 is TGTGCCAGCAGCTTAGAGCGGGATTACACCGGGGAGCTGTTTTTT. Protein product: CASSLERDYTGELFF.

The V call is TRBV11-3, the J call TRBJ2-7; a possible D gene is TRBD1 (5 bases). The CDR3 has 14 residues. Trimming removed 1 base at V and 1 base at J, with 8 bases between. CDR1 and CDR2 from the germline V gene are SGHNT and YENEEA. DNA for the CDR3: TGTGCCAGCAGCTTAGGCTCAGGGTCCTACGAGCAGTACTTC. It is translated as CASSLGSGSYEQYF.

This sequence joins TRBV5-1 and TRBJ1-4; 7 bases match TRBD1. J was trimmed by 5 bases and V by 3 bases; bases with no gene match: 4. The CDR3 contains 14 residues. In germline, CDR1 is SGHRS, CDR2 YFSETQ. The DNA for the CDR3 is TGCGCCAGCAGCTCCCAGGGGGTGAATGAAAAACTGTTTTTT. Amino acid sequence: CASSSQGVNEKLFF. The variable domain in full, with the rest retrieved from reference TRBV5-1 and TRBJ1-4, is KAGVTQTPRYLIKTRGQQVTLSCSPISGHRSVSWYQQTPGQGLQFLFEYFSETQRNKGNFPGRFSGRQFSNSRSEMNVSTLELGDSALYLCASSSQGVNEKLFFGSGTQLSVL.

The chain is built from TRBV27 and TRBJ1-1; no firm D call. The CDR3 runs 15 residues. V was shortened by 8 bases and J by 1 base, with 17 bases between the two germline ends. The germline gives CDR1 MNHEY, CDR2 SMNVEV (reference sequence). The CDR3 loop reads CASSTPEGGNTEAFF. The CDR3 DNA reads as TGTGCCAGCTCGACACCCGAAGGTGGGAACACTGAAGCTTTCTTT.

The CDR3, as DNA: TGCAGTGCTAGTGGCTTACAGGACAGAAGGGACGAGCAGTACTTC. It translates to CSASGLQDRRDEQYF. The rearrangement uses TRBV20-1 and TRBJ2-7; a possible D gene is TRBD1 (6 bases). The CDR3 covers 15 residues. The V end lost 3 bases, the J end lost 5 bases, and 20 bases lay between the germline ends. Germline V CDR1 and CDR2: DFQATT, SNEGSKA (reference sequence).

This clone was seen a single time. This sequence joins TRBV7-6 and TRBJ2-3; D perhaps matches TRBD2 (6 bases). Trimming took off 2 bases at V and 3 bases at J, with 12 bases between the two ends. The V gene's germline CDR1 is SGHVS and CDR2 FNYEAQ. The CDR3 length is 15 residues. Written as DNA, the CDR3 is TGTGCCAGCAGCTTATATGGGGGGACGACAGATACGCAGTATTTT. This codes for CASSLYGGTTDTQYF.

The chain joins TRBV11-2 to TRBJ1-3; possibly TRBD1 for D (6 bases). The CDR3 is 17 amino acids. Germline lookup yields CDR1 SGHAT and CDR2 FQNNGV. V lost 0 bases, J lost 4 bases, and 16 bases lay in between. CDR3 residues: CASSLDHRTAIGNTIYF. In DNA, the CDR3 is TGTGCCAGCAGCTTAGATCATCGGACAGCCATAGGAAACACCATATATTTT.

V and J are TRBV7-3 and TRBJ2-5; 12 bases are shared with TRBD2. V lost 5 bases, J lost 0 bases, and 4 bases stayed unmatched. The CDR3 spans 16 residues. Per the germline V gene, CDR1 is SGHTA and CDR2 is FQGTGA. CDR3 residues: CASSRGLAGNQETQYF. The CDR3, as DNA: TGTGCCAGCAGCAGAGGACTAGCGGGGAACCAAGAGACCCAGTACTTC. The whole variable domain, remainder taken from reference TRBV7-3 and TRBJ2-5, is GAGVSQTPSNKVTEKGKYVELRCDPISGHTALYWYRQSLGQGPEFLIYFQGTGAADDSGLPNDRFFAVRPEGSVSTLKIQRTERGDSAVYLCASSRGLAGNQETQYFGPGTRLLVL.

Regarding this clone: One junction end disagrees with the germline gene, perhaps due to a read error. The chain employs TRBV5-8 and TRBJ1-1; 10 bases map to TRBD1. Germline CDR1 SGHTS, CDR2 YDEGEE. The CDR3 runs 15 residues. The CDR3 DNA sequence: TGTGCCAGCAGCCGCCGGGGACAGGGGAACGCTGAAGCTTTCTTT. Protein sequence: CASSRRGQGNAEAFF.

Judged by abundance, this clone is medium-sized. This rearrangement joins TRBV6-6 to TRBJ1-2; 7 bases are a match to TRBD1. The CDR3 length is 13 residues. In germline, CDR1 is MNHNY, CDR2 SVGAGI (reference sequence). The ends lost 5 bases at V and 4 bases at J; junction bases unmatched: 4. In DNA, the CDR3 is TGTGCCAGCAGTAAAGGGACAGTCTATGGCTACACCTTC. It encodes CASSKGTVYGYTF.

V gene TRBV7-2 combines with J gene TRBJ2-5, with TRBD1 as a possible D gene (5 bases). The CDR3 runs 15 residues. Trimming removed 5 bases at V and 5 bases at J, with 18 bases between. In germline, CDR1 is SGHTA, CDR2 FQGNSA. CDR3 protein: CASSLNRLGIETQYF. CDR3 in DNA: TGTGCCAGCAGCCTCAACAGGCTAGGCATCGAGACCCAGTACTTC.

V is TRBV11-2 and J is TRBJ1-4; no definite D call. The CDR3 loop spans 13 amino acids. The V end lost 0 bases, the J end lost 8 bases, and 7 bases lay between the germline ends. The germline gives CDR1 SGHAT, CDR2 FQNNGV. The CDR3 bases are TGTGCCAGCAGCTTAGATCAGGCGGAAAAACTGTTTTTT. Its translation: CASSLDQAEKLFF.

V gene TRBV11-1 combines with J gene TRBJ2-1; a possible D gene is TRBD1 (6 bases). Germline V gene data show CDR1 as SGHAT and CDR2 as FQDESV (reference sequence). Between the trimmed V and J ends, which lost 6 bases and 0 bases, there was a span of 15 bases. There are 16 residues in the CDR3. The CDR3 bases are TGTGCCAGCAGTCCAAAGGGGGTCTACTCCTACAATGAGCAGTTCTTC. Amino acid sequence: CASSPKGVYSYNEQFF.

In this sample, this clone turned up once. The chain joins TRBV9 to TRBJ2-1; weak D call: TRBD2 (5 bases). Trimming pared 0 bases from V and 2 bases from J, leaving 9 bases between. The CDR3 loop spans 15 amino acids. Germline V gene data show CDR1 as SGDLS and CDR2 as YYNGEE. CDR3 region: CASSVGLATYNEQFF. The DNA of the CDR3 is TGTGCCAGCAGCGTAGGGTTAGCGACCTACAATGAGCAGTTCTTC.

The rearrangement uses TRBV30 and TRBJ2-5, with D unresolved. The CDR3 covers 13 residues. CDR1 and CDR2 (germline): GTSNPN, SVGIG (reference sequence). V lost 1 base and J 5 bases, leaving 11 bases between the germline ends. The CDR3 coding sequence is TGTGCCTGGAGTGGTGCCCTGAGGGAGACCCAGTACTTC. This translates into CAWSGALRETQYF.

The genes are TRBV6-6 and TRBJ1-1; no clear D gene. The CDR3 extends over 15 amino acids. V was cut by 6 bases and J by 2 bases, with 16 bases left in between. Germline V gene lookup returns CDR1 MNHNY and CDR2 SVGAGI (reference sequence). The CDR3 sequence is CASSPTPTPNTEAFF. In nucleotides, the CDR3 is TGTGCCAGCAGCCCGACACCGACGCCAAACACTGAAGCTTTCTTT.

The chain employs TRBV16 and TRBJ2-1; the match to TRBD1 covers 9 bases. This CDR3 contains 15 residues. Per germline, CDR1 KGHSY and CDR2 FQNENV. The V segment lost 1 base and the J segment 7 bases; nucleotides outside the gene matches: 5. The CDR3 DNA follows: TGTGCCAGCAGCCAATGGAAGACAGGGGGTAATGAGCAGTTCTTC. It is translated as CASSQWKTGGNEQFF.

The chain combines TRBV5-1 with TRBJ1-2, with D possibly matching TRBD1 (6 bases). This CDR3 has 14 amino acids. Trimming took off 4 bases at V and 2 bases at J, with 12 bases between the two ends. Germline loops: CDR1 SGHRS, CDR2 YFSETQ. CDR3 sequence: CASSPSGDNYGYTF. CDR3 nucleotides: TGCGCCAGCAGCCCGTCAGGGGACAACTATGGCTACACCTTC. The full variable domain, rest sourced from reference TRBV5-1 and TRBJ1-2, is KAGVTQTPRYLIKTRGQQVTLSCSPISGHRSVSWYQQTPGQGLQFLFEYFSETQRNKGNFPGRFSGRQFSNSRSEMNVSTLELGDSALYLCASSPSGDNYGYTFGSGTRLTVV.

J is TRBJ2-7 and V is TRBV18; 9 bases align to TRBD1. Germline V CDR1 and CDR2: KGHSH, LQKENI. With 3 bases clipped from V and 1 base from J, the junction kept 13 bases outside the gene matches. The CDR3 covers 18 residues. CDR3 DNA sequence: TGTGCCAGCTCACCTCGGCCTACACAGGGGGCTAGTTCCTACGAGCAGTACGTC. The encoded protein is CASSPRPTQGASSYEQYV.

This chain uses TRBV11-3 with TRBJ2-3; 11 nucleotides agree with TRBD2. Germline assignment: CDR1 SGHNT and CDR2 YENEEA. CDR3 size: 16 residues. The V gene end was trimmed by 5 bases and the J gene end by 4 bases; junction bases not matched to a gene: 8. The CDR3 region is CASSLRLAGSSDTQYF. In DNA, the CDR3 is TGTGCCAGCAGCCTCAGACTAGCGGGATCGTCAGATACGCAGTATTTT.